The rows below give T cell receptor beta chains drawn from one sample of a study of CD8 T cells in Susac syndrome. Each CDR3 protein gets one entry after TCRdb re-called the immunoSEQ multiplex PCR reads with MiXCR. The sample has fewer than 200,000 distinct CDR3 sequences; approximately 95% are singletons. Sequencing was carried out using CD8+ T cells from PBMCs. The receptors originated from a human donor with multiple sclerosis. The CDR3 runs from the conserved cysteine through the conserved F or W. Each record gives: D gene, clone size, V gene, CDR3 length, J gene, CDR3 DNA, CDR3 protein. The D gene is left open where the match is weak. Not every row has a clone size; where given, it reads once, few, many or a size class.

D gene: TRBD1; clone size: .; V gene: TRBV29-1; CDR3 length: 13; J gene: TRBJ2-7; CDR3 DNA: TGCAGCGTGAGGACAGGTCACTCCTACGAGCAGTACTTC; CDR3 protein: CSVRTGHSYEQYF
D gene: .; clone size: .; V gene: TRBV27; CDR3 length: 14; J gene: TRBJ2-1; CDR3 DNA: TGTGCCAGCAGCTCAGGAGGCAGGGATAAGGAGCAGTTCTTC; CDR3 protein: CASSSGGRDKEQFF
D gene: .; clone size: once; V gene: TRBV19; CDR3 length: 15; J gene: TRBJ1-5; CDR3 DNA: TGTGCCAGTAGTCCGGACCGTGATAGCAATCAGCCCCAGCATTTT; CDR3 protein: CASSPDRDSNQPQHF
D gene: TRBD1; clone size: .; V gene: TRBV29-1; CDR3 length: 12; J gene: TRBJ2-1; CDR3 DNA: TGCAGCGCCGGGACAGGGGGAGATGAGCAGTTCTTC; CDR3 protein: CSAGTGGDEQFF
D gene: .; clone size: .; V gene: TRBV5-1; CDR3 length: 15; J gene: TRBJ1-2; CDR3 DNA: TGCGCCAGCAGGTCAGATGGGAGCGGCGCCTATGGCTACACCTTC; CDR3 protein: CASRSDGSGAYGYTF
D gene: .; clone size: few; V gene: TRBV9; CDR3 length: 13; J gene: TRBJ1-1; CDR3 DNA: TGTGCCAGCAGCGTGGACACGAACACTGAAGCTTTCTTT; CDR3 protein: CASSVDTNTEAFF
D gene: TRBD1; clone size: .; V gene: TRBV13; CDR3 length: 12; J gene: TRBJ2-1; CDR3 DNA: TGTGCCAGCAGCCACAGGGGCAATGAGCAGTTCTTC; CDR3 protein: CASSHRGNEQFF
D gene: .; clone size: .; V gene: TRBV27; CDR3 length: 11; J gene: TRBJ1-2; CDR3 DNA: TGTGCCAGCAGAGGAGGCGGTGGCTACACCTTC; CDR3 protein: CASRGGGGYTF
D gene: .; clone size: .; V gene: TRBV29-1; CDR3 length: 11; J gene: TRBJ1-1; CDR3 DNA: TGCAGCGTTGAAGATTCCCTCGGAGCTTTCTTT; CDR3 protein: CSVEDSLGAFF
D gene: .; clone size: .; V gene: TRBV6-2/TRBV6-3; CDR3 length: 13; J gene: TRBJ2-1; CDR3 DNA: TGTGCCAGCGCGGGGAGCTCCTACAATGAGCAGTTCTTC; CDR3 protein: CASAGSSYNEQFF
D gene: TRBD1; clone size: once; V gene: TRBV6-7; CDR3 length: 21; J gene: TRBJ2-5; CDR3 DNA: TGTGCCAGCAGAGTTACCGTTCCAACTGAAACCGGGACAGGGGGCCAAGAGACCCAGTACTTC; CDR3 protein: CASRVTVPTETGTGGQETQYF
D gene: .; clone size: .; V gene: TRBV5-6; CDR3 length: 14; J gene: TRBJ2-7; CDR3 DNA: TGTGCCAGCAGCTGGACAGCCCCCACCTACGAGCAGTACTTC; CDR3 protein: CASSWTAPTYEQYF
D gene: .; clone size: once; V gene: TRBV13; CDR3 length: 13; J gene: TRBJ1-1; CDR3 DNA: TGTGCCACCCTCTCCTGGGGGGACACTGAAGCTTTCTTT; CDR3 protein: CATLSWGDTEAFF